A selection of T cell receptor beta chains follows, all from one sample in a study of T cell changes during pregnancy in multiple sclerosis. Using immunoSEQ multiplex PCR, the repertoire was profiled, and TCRdb retains in-frame clones only, with some absent. The sample yields over 90,000 clones, around 93% seen once. Sequencing was performed on peripheral blood, taken before pregnancy. The receptor set was obtained from a female donor with multiple sclerosis, enrolled in a pregnancy study. Both conserved end residues are part of each CDR3. The order of the fields is clone size, J gene, V gene, CDR3 protein. A clone size is listed for some rows: how often the clone was seen (once, few, many), or a class if it is expanded.

once,TRBJ2-3,TRBV5-4,CASSLRGSTDTQYF
once,TRBJ2-5,TRBV13,CASSLRFPIQETQYF
-,TRBJ2-7,TRBV9,CASSPLGLAGDYEQYF
-,TRBJ2-1,TRBV2,CASARRPETRINEQFF
once,TRBJ2-1,TRBV9,CASSVESGGQRFYNEQFF
-,TRBJ1-2,TRBV6-6,CASFGGGDYGYTF
-,TRBJ2-3,TRBV28,CASSRRGFRTSGRRADTQYF
once,TRBJ2-1,TRBV19,CASSFRLAGGNEQFF
-,TRBJ2-7,TRBV29-1,CSAEGRGYEQYF
-,TRBJ1-2,TRBV2,CASSEGLYGYTF
-,TRBJ2-5,TRBV6-5,CASSYSSDVQETQYF
-,TRBJ1-1,TRBV28,CASSLGRARNTEAFF
-,TRBJ2-7,TRBV28,CASSPDSNEQYF
-,TRBJ2-7,TRBV7-3,CASSPNVGGPYEQYF
once,TRBJ1-5,TRBV15,CATSFRRGSNQPQHF
-,TRBJ1-1,TRBV7-8,CASTDRGTEAFF
-,TRBJ2-5,TRBV6-5,CASSYDSRETQYF
once,TRBJ2-3,TRBV6-4,CASSDLASGRDTQYF
-,TRBJ1-1,TRBV5-1,CASSLPWTGADEAFF
-,TRBJ2-7,TRBV15,CATSRGSGDYEQYF
-,TRBJ2-3,TRBV28,CASVPGTRVSTDTQYF
-,TRBJ1-5,TRBV10-3,CAISPGGLGQPQHF
-,TRBJ2-3,TRBV29-1,CSVLPGLAPDTQYF
-,TRBJ2-1,TRBV2,CASSIGQGARNEQFF
-,TRBJ2-1,TRBV2,CASTGGRRQFF
-,TRBJ1-3,TRBV2,CARWDRTTRGNTIYF
-,TRBJ1-1,TRBV7-6,CASSRDRAAEAFF
-,TRBJ1-5,TRBV4-1,CASSQQPSGGQPQHF
-,TRBJ1-1,TRBV6-6,CASSYSSAEAFF
-,TRBJ2-3,TRBV7-9,CASTQQQDRESTDTQYF
-,TRBJ2-3,TRBV18,CASSPPATDTQYF
-,TRBJ2-3,TRBV6-4,CASSELAGGLEDTQYF
-,TRBJ1-4,TRBV5-1,CASSLAVQTTNEKLFF
-,TRBJ1-2,TRBV6-1,CASSDLGQGTLGYGYTF
-,TRBJ2-5,TRBV2,CASSDDRGRTQYF
-,TRBJ1-2,TRBV27,CASSLQGQGYGYTF
-,TRBJ1-5,TRBV28,CASSPPTPMGPQHF
-,TRBJ1-2,TRBV13,CASRHGDRAISGYTF
-,TRBJ2-7,TRBV9,CASSVAGGGSYEQYF
few,TRBJ1-6,TRBV7-2,CASSLEEGSPLHF
-,TRBJ2-7,TRBV7-3,CASSLGPPAYEQYF
-,TRBJ1-1,TRBV27,CASSLSRGGVTEAFF
-,TRBJ2-7,TRBV11-1,CASSSALAPYEQYF
once,TRBJ1-6,TRBV19,CASASGPPSYNSPLHF